This T cell receptor beta chain was profiled in a study of vaccination and CD4 T cells after COVID-19. J was trimmed by 2 bases and V by 2 bases; bases with no gene match: 12. CDR3 size: 17 residues. The V gene's germline CDR1 is DFQATT and CDR2 SNEGSKA (reference sequence). Treatment denoted: approximately nine-day PBMC culture with coronavirus spike peptide pools or control peptides (ViraFEST assay). Notes on this clonotype: Its antigen is not known.

With the Oncomine TCR Beta short-read assay, DNA from cultured CD4+ T cells was sequenced. MiXCR, run by TCRdb on the PCR reads, gives a single entry per CDR3 protein. The sample has over 15,000 distinct CDR3 sequences, around 40% seen once; the top ten hold over 6.5%. The clonotype was recovered from a human donor who had recovered from COVID-19. The specimen was CD4+ T cells from blood, cultured in vitro, collected after SARS-CoV-2 vaccination. V is TRBV20-1 and J is TRBJ2-3; 8 positions agree with TRBD2. The CDR3 loop is CSARRREREGVTDTQYF. The CDR3 DNA is TGCAGTGCTAGAAGGCGGGAACGGGAGGGTGTCACAGATACGCAGTATTTT.